Included here is one T cell receptor (beta chain) sequence, with context. Its target is unknown. Clones were read by immunoSEQ multiplex PCR, and TCRdb kept only the in-frame ones, dropping some. Among roughly 44,000 clones listed, about 96% were seen once. This sample was included in a study of T cell clonotyping in hematopoietic cell transplantation. The study's findings and limits: CD4 and CD8 repertoire contributions could not be separated without sorting. Higher Inverse Simpson Index values in graft donor and pretransplant recipient predicted broader posttransplant TCR diversity. Pathologically expanded recipient clonotypes increased progressively from day 30 to day 180 as diversity fell.

Germline assignment: CDR1 SEHNR and CDR2 FQNEAQ (reference sequence). V was pared by 3 bases and J by 7 bases, with 24 bases between. The CDR3 is made up of 17 amino acids. The chain couples TRBV7-9 to TRBJ1-2; possible D gene TRBD1, 6 bases. The clonotype originates from a young man in good health. Some clones in this sample may be carry-over from other donors' samples. Sequenced input: peripheral blood mononuclear cells. CDR3 sequence: CASSFHLVQGLLGGYTF. The CDR3, as DNA: TGTGCCAGCAGCTTTCACTTGGTACAGGGACTTTTGGGTGGCTACACCTTC.